Listed below are T cell receptor beta chains from one sample, sequenced in a study of T cells in Graves' hyperthyroidism and ophthalmopathy. TCRdb recomputed calls from the multiplex PCR reads with MiXCR, one row per CDR3 protein. The sample yields approximately 320,000 distinct CDR3 sequences, over 15% seen once. Sequenced: blood. These receptors were taken from a man younger than 45 with Graves' hyperthyroidism. Each CDR3 is given with its conserved first and last residue. D genes are given only for firm matches. The listing skips clone size in some rows; elsewhere it reads once, few, many or a size class.

d_call,j_call,v_call,clone_size,cdr3_nt,cdr3_aa
NA,TRBJ2-7,TRBV2,many,TGTGCCAGCAGTGAAGAGGGGTTTCCCTACGAGCAGTACTTC,CASSEEGFPYEQYF
NA,TRBJ1-1,TRBV7-6,many,TGTGCCAGCAGCCCCTTGGGGGCCGTTGAAGCTTTCTTT,CASSPLGAVEAFF
NA,TRBJ2-3,TRBV20-1,NA,TGCAGTGCTAGAGATCGGAGAGCTAGCACAGATACGCAGTATTTT,CSARDRRASTDTQYF
NA,TRBJ1-2,TRBV5-4,NA,TGTGCCAGCAGCTTGGTCGGGGGCGGGACGGATGGCTACACCTTC,CASSLVGGGTDGYTF
TRBD2,TRBJ2-7,TRBV18,many,TGTGCCAGCTCATATCTAGCGGGAGGGCGTTACGAGCAGTACTTC,CASSYLAGGRYEQYF
TRBD2,TRBJ2-1,TRBV5-1,many,TGCGCCAGCAGCTTTCGAGTAGCGGGTGGCAATGAGCAGTTCTTC,CASSFRVAGGNEQFF
NA,TRBJ1-3,TRBV25-1,NA,TGTGCCAGCAGTGATGCTCGTCTGGGGGGCACTGGAAACACCATATATTTT,CASSDARLGGTGNTIYF
NA,TRBJ2-1,TRBV9,few,TGTGCCTCTTCCGGTAATTTTTATGAGCAGTTCTTC,CASSGNFYEQFF
NA,TRBJ1-1,TRBV30,many,TGTGCCTGGAGTGGGCCTTATGAAGCTTTCTTT,CAWSGPYEAFF
NA,TRBJ2-1,TRBV10-3,many,TGTGCCATCAAGTCGGTGGGTAGGGACTACAATGAGCAGTTCTTC,CAIKSVGRDYNEQFF
TRBD1,TRBJ1-2,TRBV6-1,many,TGTGCCAGCAGTGTCCAACAGGGGTTATATGGCTACACCTTC,CASSVQQGLYGYTF
NA,TRBJ2-7,TRBV6-2/TRBV6-3,once,TGTGCCAGCCAACTAGTGGGAGGACAGGAGCAGTACTTC,CASQLVGGQEQYF
NA,TRBJ1-3,TRBV2,few,TGTGCCAGCAGTGATTTAGAGACGGAACGAAACACCATATATTTT,CASSDLETERNTIYF
TRBD2,TRBJ2-1,TRBV12-3/TRBV12-4,NA,TGTGCCAGCAGTTTGGGCGGGAGGGCCCGGTATGAGCAGTTCTTC,CASSLGGRARYEQFF
NA,TRBJ2-7,TRBV29-1,NA,TGCAGCGTTCTCGGCGGCATCCGCTCCTACGAGCAGTACTTC,CSVLGGIRSYEQYF
NA,TRBJ1-2,TRBV20-1,NA,TGCAGTGCTAGACTCCAAAGTCGCGGACGGAATGCTAACTATGGCTACACCTTC,CSARLQSRGRNANYGYTF
TRBD1,TRBJ1-6,TRBV6-9,few,TGTGCCAGCAGTTTGTTACCGACAGGGCATAATTCACCCCTCCACTTT,CASSLLPTGHNSPLHF
TRBD2,TRBJ2-1,TRBV2,NA,TGTGCCAGCAAGAATAGCGGGGGCTACAATGAGCAGTTCTTC,CASKNSGGYNEQFF
TRBD2,TRBJ2-3,TRBV5-1,many,TGCGCCAGCAGCCCAACCGGTACTAGCGGCGGCACAGATACGCAGTATTTT,CASSPTGTSGGTDTQYF
NA,TRBJ1-1,TRBV28,many,TGTGCCAGCAGATCCACCACAGGGCAACTGAACACTGAAGCTTTCTTT,CASRSTTGQLNTEAFF
TRBD1,TRBJ2-5,TRBV15,few,TGTGCCACCAGCAGAGATAGGGCAGGGGGCGTTGAGACCCAGTACTTC,CATSRDRAGGVETQYF
NA,TRBJ2-7,TRBV28,few,TGTGCCAACAGTTTAATCCGTGCGGTGGACAGATCCTACGAGCAGTACTTC,CANSLIRAVDRSYEQYF
NA,TRBJ1-3,TRBV20-1,NA,TGCAGTGCTAGAGGACTTGGAAAACCGTCCGGGGGCCCCGGAAACACCATATATTTT,CSARGLGKPSGGPGNTIYF
TRBD2,TRBJ2-1,TRBV20-1,NA,TGCAGTGCTAGAGATCTTCGAGCGGGAGGGCCCGATGAGCAGTTCTTC,CSARDLRAGGPDEQFF
NA,TRBJ2-7,TRBV12-3/TRBV12-4,NA,TGTGCCAGCAGTTTTGGGAACTACTACGAGCAGTACTTC,CASSFGNYYEQYF
TRBD2,TRBJ2-7,TRBV24-1,NA,TGTGCCACCAGTGCCATGGGGGGGTCCTACGAGCAGTACTTC,CATSAMGGSYEQYF
TRBD2,TRBJ2-1,TRBV6-1,few,TGTGCCGCTACGACTAGCGGGAGGGCCCACAATGAGCAGTTCTTC,CAATTSGRAHNEQFF
TRBD1,TRBJ2-3,TRBV7-9,few,TGTGCCAGCAGCCAGGGGGCAAGTAGCACAGATACGCAGTATTTT,CASSQGASSTDTQYF
TRBD2,TRBJ2-1,TRBV9,once,TGTGCCAGCAGCCCCCAAGCGGGAGCAGATGAGCAGTTCTTC,CASSPQAGADEQFF
TRBD2,TRBJ2-7,TRBV20-1,many,TGCAGTGCTACGAGCGGGAGCGGCTACGAGCAGTACTTC,CSATSGSGYEQYF